The next 21 T cell receptor beta chains were all read from a single sample in a study of blood T cell repertoires in COVID-19. Repertoires were generated with immunoSEQ multiplex PCR, while TCRdb's copy carries only in-frame clones and drops some. The sample includes 85,000 to 100,000 clones, 75% to 85% of them seen just once. The sequencing sample was made of peripheral blood. These receptor sequences come from an elderly man with COVID-19, enrolled during active disease.

This chain links TRBV5-1 with TRBJ1-2; 7 nucleotides line up with TRBD1. This CDR3 has 12 amino acids. V gave up 3 bases and J gave up 10 bases; unmatched junction bases: 6. Germline V gene sequence: CDR1 SGHRS, CDR2 YFSETQ. CDR3 nucleotide sequence: TGCGCCAGCAGCTCAGGACAGGCCCCCTACACCTTC. It translates to CASSSGQAPYTF.

The V and J genes are TRBV15 and TRBJ2-7; 9 positions match TRBD1. V trimming: 1 base; J trimming: 5 bases; junction bases outside the gene matches: 9. The CDR3 consists of 16 residues. The germline CDR1 and CDR2 sequences are LNHNV and YYDKDF (reference sequence). The CDR3 region has the DNA TGTGCCACCAGCAGAGTGTTGGGACAGGGAGTTAACGAGCAGTACTTC. Translated, it gives CATSRVLGQGVNEQYF.

The gene calls are TRBV4-1 and TRBJ1-1; D remains ambiguous. Trimming pared 5 bases from V and 2 bases from J, leaving 9 bases between. CDR1 is MGHRA, CDR2 YSYEKL, per germline. The CDR3 spans 13 residues. The CDR3 coding sequence is TGCGCCAGCAGCGTACAGCTAAACACTGAAGCTTTCTTT. This translates into CASSVQLNTEAFF.

The gene calls are TRBV11-2 and TRBJ1-6, with 11 positions matching TRBD1. This CDR3 is 15 amino acids long. CDR1 SGHAT and CDR2 FQNNGV come from the germline V gene. V gave up 5 bases and J gave up 9 bases; unmatched junction bases: 6. The CDR3 is CASSQTGTGGSPLHF. For the CDR3, the DNA is TGTGCCAGCAGCCAGACCGGGACAGGGGGTTCACCCCTCCACTTT.

The rearrangement joins TRBV27 to TRBJ2-1; a possible D gene is TRBD1 (5 bases). Trimming took off 3 bases at V and 6 bases at J, with 9 bases between the two ends. This CDR3 spans 13 amino acids. CDR1 and CDR2 (germline): MNHEY, SMNVEV (reference sequence). CDR3 bases: TGTGCCAGCAGTTTCCTACAGGCCAATGAGCAGTTCTTC. Amino acid sequence: CASSFLQANEQFF.

This chain uses TRBV10-2 with TRBJ2-2, with 9 bases that match TRBD1. The V gene's germline CDR1 is WSHSY and CDR2 SAAADI. With 6 bases clipped from V and 4 bases from J, the junction kept 12 bases outside the gene matches. The CDR3 has 17 amino acids. CDR3 region: CASRSWTGELSTGELFF. DNA of the CDR3: TGCGCCAGCAGAAGTTGGACAGGGGAACTTAGCACCGGGGAGCTGTTTTTT.

The chain has TRBV2 and TRBJ2-3; D might be TRBD1 (6 bases). V was shortened by 7 bases and J by 9 bases, with 23 bases between the two germline ends. Germline CDR1 and CDR2: SNHLY and FYNNEI. The CDR3 spans 15 residues. CDR3 bases: TGTGCCAGCAATATTAGGACAGTTGCCCTAAGCACGCAGTATTTT. Translation gives CASNIRTVALSTQYF.

The V call is TRBV4-2, the J call TRBJ2-1; a possible D gene is TRBD2 (7 bases). There are 15 residues in the CDR3. Trimming left V 4 bases short and J 5 bases short, with 15 bases between. Per the germline V gene, CDR1 is LGHNA and CDR2 is YNFKEQ. As DNA, the CDR3 is TGTGCCAGCAGCCTTAGGGGGGGGAGGGACAATGAGCAGTTCTTC. This encodes CASSLRGGRDNEQFF.

This chain connects TRBV28 to TRBJ2-2, with TRBD2 matching over 7 bases. There are 17 residues in the CDR3. The germline V gene encodes CDR1 MDHEN and CDR2 SYDVKM. V was clipped by 3 bases and J by 1 base; unmatched bases: 8. Here the CDR3 reads CASSFELLAVNTGELFF. CDR3 nucleotide sequence: TGTGCCAGCAGTTTTGAATTGCTAGCGGTGAACACCGGGGAGCTGTTTTTT.

This clone has a single count. The chain joins TRBV25-1 to TRBJ1-3; D possibly corresponds to TRBD1 (6 bases). Germline V gives CDR1 MGHDK, CDR2 SYGVNS. The CDR3 covers 17 residues. V lost 8 bases, J lost 4 bases, and 24 bases lay in between. The CDR3 reads CASGGDRGRSRGNTIYF. Written as DNA, the CDR3 is TGTGCCAGCGGGGGGGACCGGGGGCGCTCCAGGGGAAACACCATATATTTT.

The chain joins TRBV10-3 to TRBJ1-1; D is unclear. Germline assignment: CDR1 ENHRY and CDR2 SYGVKD. The CDR3 length is 14 residues. Trimming pared 5 bases from V and 1 base from J, leaving 11 bases between. The CDR3 nucleotides are TGTGCCATCAGTCCCCCCCAATCGAACACTGAAGCTTTCTTT. Encoded protein: CAISPPQSNTEAFF.

Only a few counts were recorded for this clone. This rearrangement joins TRBV28 to TRBJ2-5; tentatively, D is TRBD2 (6 bases). The germline V gene has CDR1 MDHEN and CDR2 SYDVKM. Between the trimmed V and J ends, which lost 6 bases and 7 bases, there was a span of 18 bases. The CDR3 runs to 14 residues. The CDR3 region is CASRLQAFGGTQYF. CDR3 DNA sequence: TGTGCCAGCAGGTTACAGGCCTTCGGGGGGACCCAGTACTTC. Complete variable domain (other parts from reference TRBV28 and TRBJ2-5): DVKVTQSSRYLVKRTGEKVFLECVQDMDHENMFWYRQDPGLGLRLIYFSYDVKMKEKGDIPEGYSVSREKKERFSLILESASTNQTSMYLCASRLQAFGGTQYFGPGTRLLVL.

The chain carries TRBV3-1 (or the pseudogene TRBV3-2) and TRBJ1-6, with 10 bases fitting TRBD1. This CDR3 region has 15 residues. CDR1 and CDR2 from the germline V gene are LGHDT and YNNKEL (reference sequence). The V gene end was trimmed by 1 base and the J gene end by 7 bases; junction bases not matched to a gene: 1. This CDR3 reads CASSQGQGANSPLHF. CDR3 bases: TGTGCCAGCAGCCAAGGACAGGGGGCAAATTCACCCCTCCACTTT.

This sequence joins TRBV11-2 and TRBJ2-1, with TRBD2 matching 9 bases. CDR3 length: 16 amino acids. CDR1 SGHAT and CDR2 FQNNGV come from the germline V gene. Germline trimming cut 4 bases from V and 2 bases from J; bases unmatched to any gene: 6. CDR3 protein: CASSYLSGGAYNEQFF. DNA of the CDR3: TGTGCCAGCAGCTACCTTAGCGGGGGCGCCTACAATGAGCAGTTCTTC.

J is TRBJ2-7 and V is TRBV18; D may be TRBD1 (5 bases). CDR3 length equals 13 residues. Germline-derived CDR1 and CDR2 are KGHSH and LQKENI. Trimming stripped 3 bases from V and 5 bases from J, with 11 bases between. In nucleotides, the CDR3 is TGTGCCAGCTCACCGGGGCCCAAGAACGAGCAGTACTTC. Translating it yields CASSPGPKNEQYF. The full variable domain, with the rest looked up from reference TRBV18 and TRBJ2-7, is NAGVMQNPRHLVRRRGQEARLRCSPMKGHSHVYWYRQLPEEGLKFMVYLQKENIIDESGMPKERFSAEFPKEGPSILRIQQVVRGDSAAYFCASSPGPKNEQYFGPGTRLTVT.

This sequence joins TRBV4-2 and TRBJ2-1; 10 nucleotides match TRBD1. CDR1 is LGHNA, CDR2 YNFKEQ, per germline. The trim removed 1 base at V and 7 bases at J, leaving 7 bases unmatched. The CDR3 extends over 16 amino acids. CDR3 region: CASSQATGQGFNEQFF. CDR3 in DNA: TGTGCCAGCAGCCAAGCGACGGGACAGGGGTTTAATGAGCAGTTCTTC.

This clone has only one observation. The genes are TRBV28 and TRBJ1-5; D is undetermined. V lost 6 bases, J lost 4 bases, and 7 bases lay in between. CDR3 size: 12 residues. Per germline, CDR1 MDHEN and CDR2 SYDVKM. In nucleotides, the CDR3 is TGTGCCAGCAGATACAGAAATCAGCCCCAGCATTTT. Its translation is CASRYRNQPQHF.

V and J are TRBV5-4 and TRBJ2-5; TRBD2 matches at 11 bases. V lost 0 bases and J lost 0; bases outside the gene matches: 7. The CDR3 consists of 18 residues. Germline V lookup: CDR1 SGHNT, CDR2 YYREEE (reference sequence). CDR3 in DNA: TGTGCCAGCAGCTTGGATCCTAGCGGGGGGCAGTACCAAGAGACCCAGTACTTC. As protein: CASSLDPSGGQYQETQYF.

V gene TRBV19 combines with J gene TRBJ2-7, with 9 bases matching TRBD1. CDR3 length: 14 amino acids. Germline V gene lookup returns CDR1 LNHDA and CDR2 SQIVND (reference sequence). After removal of 6 bases from V and 2 bases from J, the junction contained 5 bases not matched to a gene. CDR3 sequence (DNA): TGTGCCAGTAGGGGCGGACAGGGGACCTACGAGCAGTACTTC. It translates to CASRGGQGTYEQYF. The whole variable domain, filled in from reference TRBV19 and TRBJ2-7, reads DGGITQSPKYLFRKEGQNVTLSCEQNLNHDAMYWYRQDPGQGLRLIYYSQIVNDFQKGDIAEGYSVSREKKESFPLTVTSAQKNPTAFYLCASRGGQGTYEQYFGPGTRLTVT.

The rearrangement links TRBV11-2 to TRBJ1-6, with D unclear. This CDR3 contains 15 residues. The V and J ends lost 0 bases and 5 bases respectively, with 8 bases between them. CDR1 and CDR2 (germline): SGHAT, FQNNGV. The CDR3 nucleotides read TGTGCCAGCAGCTTAGAAGGACTTAATAATTCACCCCTCCACTTT. Translating it yields CASSLEGLNNSPLHF.

A word on this clone: One end of the junction varies from germline; a read error may be responsible. The chain carries TRBV7-8 and TRBJ1-6; D may be TRBD1 (6 bases). CDR1 and CDR2 (germline): SGHVS, FQNEAQ. There are 14 residues in the CDR3. CDR3 region: CASRLGTNNSPLHF. The CDR3 region has the DNA TGTGCCAGCCGCTTAGGGACAAACAATTCACCCCTCCACTTT. Using reference TRBV7-8 and TRBJ1-6 for the parts outside the CDR3, the full variable domain is GAGVSQSPRYKVAKRGQDVALRCDPISGHVSLFWYQQALGQGPEFLTYFQNEAQLDKSGLPSDRFFAERPEGSVSTLKIQRTQQEDSAVYLCASRLGTNNSPLHFGNGTRLTVT.